Below are 8 T cell receptor beta chains sequenced from a single sample in a study of T cell responses to AZD1222 COVID-19 vaccine. The assay was immunoSEQ multiplex PCR, and TCRdb's table has in-frame clones only and misses some. The repertoire consists of some 140,000 clones, with around 90% occurring once and the leading ten covering under 2%. The input for sequencing was peripheral blood, taken on day 0 of AZD1222 vaccination. All receptors derive from an adult in good health.

The chain couples TRBV27 to TRBJ2-5, with 7 nucleotides matching TRBD1. The germline CDR1 and CDR2 sequences are MNHEY and SMNVEV (reference sequence). Trimming removed 6 bases from V and 5 bases from J; junction bases left unmatched: 6. This CDR3 has 13 amino acids. This CDR3 reads CASSRTGAETQYF. For the CDR3, the DNA is TGTGCCAGCAGCCGAACAGGGGCGGAGACCCAGTACTTC.

This sequence joins TRBV7-2 and TRBJ2-7; 7 bases align to TRBD2. The CDR3 extends over 15 amino acids. The germline CDR1 and CDR2 sequences are SGHTA and FQGNSA. Trimming at V came to 1 base and at J to 6 bases, leaving 9 bases not matched to a gene. Written as DNA, the CDR3 is TGTGCCAGCAGCTTAGAATTTTGGGGGAGGGTCGAGCAGTACTTC. Its protein product is CASSLEFWGRVEQYF.

This clone was observed once. The rearrangement links TRBV5-5 to TRBJ1-1, with TRBD1 as a possible D gene (5 bases). The V gene lost 4 bases and the J gene lost 4 bases, with 17 bases spanning the gap. The CDR3 has 15 amino acids. Germline V lookup: CDR1 SGHKS, CDR2 YYEKEE (reference sequence). As DNA, the CDR3 is TGTGCCAGCAGCCCGGGACCGGGGGAGAGCACTGAAGCTTTCTTT. Its translation is CASSPGPGESTEAFF. The full variable domain, completed using reference TRBV5-5 and TRBJ1-1, is DAGVTQSPTHLIKTRGQQVTLRCSPISGHKSVSWYQQVLGQGPQFIFQYYEKEERGRGNFPDRFSARQFPNYSSELNVNALLLGDSALYLCASSPGPGESTEAFFGQGTRLTVV.

The rearrangement joins TRBV6-6 to TRBJ2-3; 7 bases align to TRBD2. There are 16 residues in the CDR3. Germline CDR1 and CDR2: MNHNY and SVGAGI (reference sequence). J lost 3 bases, V lost 4 bases, and 10 bases had no gene match. The CDR3 sequence is CASSSPVAGPTDTQYF. CDR3 coding DNA: TGTGCCAGCAGTTCCCCGGTAGCGGGCCCTACAGATACGCAGTATTTT.

V is TRBV27 and J is TRBJ1-4; 7 positions match TRBD1. The CDR3 contains 13 residues. CDR1 MNHEY and CDR2 SMNVEV come from the germline V gene (reference sequence). V gave up 5 bases and J gave up 7 bases; unmatched junction bases: 4. CDR3 sequence: CASSQRQGEKLFF. CDR3 sequence (DNA): TGTGCCAGCAGTCAGCGACAGGGTGAAAAACTGTTTTTT.

This rearrangement joins TRBV6-5 to TRBJ2-3, with 8 positions matching TRBD1. The CDR3 contains 16 residues. The V gene's germline CDR1 is MNHEY and CDR2 SVGAGI. V shed 0 bases and J 4 bases; nucleotides not matched to a gene: 6. The CDR3: CASSYSIGTGADTQYF. In nucleotides, the CDR3 is TGTGCCAGCAGTTACTCGATCGGGACAGGCGCAGATACGCAGTATTTT.

The genes are TRBV27 and TRBJ1-2; 7 bases agree with TRBD1. Germline V lookup: CDR1 MNHEY, CDR2 SMNVEV (reference sequence). The CDR3 runs 13 residues. V shed 3 bases and J 8 bases; nucleotides not matched to a gene: 6. The CDR3 here is CASSFPGGGGYTF. In nucleotides, the CDR3 is TGTGCCAGCAGTTTCCCAGGGGGAGGAGGCTACACCTTC.

This clone was seen more than once but under ten times. The chain carries TRBV19 and TRBJ1-1; possibly TRBD1 for D (5 bases). Trimming pared 5 bases from V and 1 base from J, leaving 20 bases between. This CDR3 is 17 amino acids long. Germline-derived CDR1 and CDR2 are LNHDA and SQIVND (reference sequence). The CDR3 nucleotides are TGTGCCAGTAGTGTCTCGAGGGGACCCGACTCGAACACTGAAGCTTTCTTT. Protein product: CASSVSRGPDSNTEAFF.